This TCR beta chain emerged from a study of cytomegalovirus exposure and HLA in healthy donors. The PCR made use of 60 Vbeta and 13 Jbeta primers. Using immunoSEQ multiplex PCR, the repertoire was profiled, and TCRdb retains in-frame clones only, with some absent. The repertoire holds 200,000 to 250,000 clones, with almost 80% as singletons. Study results and limitations: Altogether, some 170 TCR beta chains were recorded as cytomegalovirus-associated. Follow-up analysis later connected one missense variant in DCLRE1C with trimming of TCR beta V- and J-genes. The authors excluded some V segments, including TRBV6-2 and TRBV6-3, as indistinguishable. An analysis was carried out at a later point. It showed that HLA-associated TCR beta chains were more clonally expanded than equally common non-associated chains.

This CDR3 has 14 residues. V was trimmed by 5 bases and J by 0 bases, leaving 10 bases between them. Germline CDR1 is LNHDA and CDR2 is SQIVND (reference sequence). This clone appeared a few times. The antigen remains unidentified. The same CDR3 is also encoded by other DNA sequences in this sample. The specimen sequenced was PBMCs. This receptor was taken from a man in his late teens or twenties in good health and CMV-seronegative. This rearrangement joins TRBV19 to TRBJ1-1; possible D gene TRBD1, 5 bases. This CDR3 is CASSWGRMNTEAFF. In nucleotides, the CDR3 is TGTGCCAGTAGTTGGGGCAGAATGAACACTGAAGCTTTCTTT.